The 7 T cell receptor beta chains reported below all come from one sample, sequenced in a study of cytomegalovirus exposure and HLA in healthy donors (TCRdb year 2017). Library preparation used the immunoSEQ multiplex PCR assay. The multiplex PCR relied on a mix of 60 forward primers for TCR Vbeta segments and 13 reverse primers for TCR Jbeta segments. TCRdb retrieved this table from immuneACCESS and kept in-frame rearrangements only. Not all clones are present; in checked studies, unresolved V genes account for under half, and no reason is known for the remainder. This sample holds about 260,000 clones; roughly two thirds were observed only once. Under 3% of the sample is taken by the ten largest. What was sequenced was PBMCs. The receptors stem from a female donor in good health and CMV-seronegative.

The gene calls are TRBV7-3 and TRBJ1-2, with 7 bases lining up with TRBD1. The CDR3 is 13 amino acids. CDR1 and CDR2 (germline): SGHTA, FQGTGA. Germline trimming cut 5 bases from V and 9 bases from J; bases unmatched to any gene: 9. The CDR3 coding sequence is TGTGCCAGCAGCCTACGACAGGGTATGAGCTACACCTTC. Translating gives CASSLRQGMSYTF. The whole variable domain, remainder taken from reference TRBV7-3 and TRBJ1-2, is GAGVSQTPSNKVTEKGKYVELRCDPISGHTALYWYRQSLGQGPEFLIYFQGTGAADDSGLPNDRFFAVRPEGSVSTLKIQRTERGDSAVYLCASSLRQGMSYTFGSGTRLTVV.

Worth noting for this clone: The sample carries other DNA sequences with the same CDR3. The chain is built from TRBV7-9 and TRBJ2-7; the match to TRBD2 covers 9 bases. Germline trimming cut 5 bases from V and 0 bases from J; bases unmatched to any gene: 2. The germline gives CDR1 SEHNR, CDR2 FQNEAQ (reference sequence). CDR3 size: 14 residues. This CDR3 reads CASSRSGSSYEQYF. The CDR3 DNA reads TGTGCCAGCAGCCGTAGCGGGAGCTCCTACGAGCAGTACTTC.

The DNA for the CDR3 is TGTGCCAGCAGCCGTCGGACAGATTTAAATGAAAAACTGTTTTTT. Translated: CASSRRTDLNEKLFF. The genes are TRBV14 and TRBJ1-4; D is perhaps TRBD1 (6 bases). This CDR3 has 15 amino acids. V lost 4 bases and J 5 bases, leaving 14 bases between the germline ends. In germline, CDR1 is SGHDN, CDR2 FVKESK.

This chain connects TRBV2 to TRBJ2-1; 10 nucleotides agree with TRBD1. V shed 4 bases and J 7 bases; nucleotides not matched to a gene: 4. The CDR3 is 14 residues long. The germline V gene has CDR1 SNHLY and CDR2 FYNNEI. The CDR3 sequence is CASSVDRGQNEQFF. CDR3 DNA: TGTGCCAGCAGTGTCGACAGGGGGCAAAATGAGCAGTTCTTC.

This clone was seen more than once but under ten times. This chain joins TRBV5-4 and TRBJ2-1; 7 bases are a match to TRBD2. The CDR3 is made up of 15 amino acids. The V gene's germline CDR1 is SGHNT and CDR2 YYREEE (reference sequence). With V trimmed by 0 bases and J by 8 bases, 8 bases remained unmatched. The CDR3 DNA reads as TGTGCCAGCAGCTTGGCCCCGGGCGGGAGAGATGAGCAGTTCTTC. Its protein is CASSLAPGGRDEQFF.

This clone showed up just once. One end of the junction varies from germline; a read error may be responsible. The genes are TRBV6-1 and TRBJ2-7; no clear D gene. CDR1 and CDR2 from the germline V gene are MNHNS and SASEGT. This CDR3 comprises 12 residues. CDR3 bases: TGTGCCGGCAGTGATCAGACCTACGAGCAGTACTTC. It yields the protein CAGSDQTYEQYF.

This clone was observed a handful of times. The genes are TRBV18 and TRBJ2-6; 11 bases agree with TRBD2. The germline V gene encodes CDR1 KGHSH and CDR2 LQKENI. This CDR3 is 17 amino acids long. Unmatched junction bases numbered 8, after V lost 7 bases and J lost 3 bases. CDR3 sequence: CASYRTSGRGGANVLTF. DNA for the CDR3: TGTGCCAGCTACCGAACTAGCGGGAGAGGTGGGGCCAACGTCCTGACTTTC.